These 12 T cell receptor beta chains were all obtained from the same sample, sequenced in a study of neurological immune-mediated disorders. TCRdb reanalysed the 5' RACE reads using MiXCR and keeps one entry per CDR3 protein. The sample has about 120,000 distinct CDR3 sequences, roughly 3.2% seen once. The sample comprised PBMCs. The source is a woman in her 30s with multiple sclerosis.

This clonotype was counted ten times or more. The genes are TRBV12-3 or TRBV12-4 and TRBJ1-3; D unclear. V lost 3 bases and J 2 bases, leaving 8 bases between the germline ends. This CDR3 spans 14 amino acids. Here the CDR3 reads CASSLEHAGNTIYF. The CDR3, as DNA: TGTGCCAGCAGTTTGGAGCATGCTGGAAACACCATATATTTT.

There are many counts of this clonotype. The chain is built from TRBV5-4 and TRBJ1-2; D is unclear. Trimming cost V 0 bases and J 5 bases, with 17 bases left between them. The CDR3 consists of 16 residues. CDR1 is SGHNT and CDR2 is YYREEE in the germline V gene (reference sequence). CDR3 bases: TGTGCCAGCAGCTTGGGCCAGCTCCGCCGCTTTTATGGCTACACCTTC. It yields the protein CASSLGQLRRFYGYTF. Looking up the rest from reference TRBV5-4 and TRBJ1-2 gives the full variable domain: ETGVTQSPTHLIKTRGQQVTLRCSSQSGHNTVSWYQQALGQGPQFIFQYYREEENGRGNFPPRFSGLQFPNYSSELNVNALELDDSALYLCASSLGQLRRFYGYTFGSGTRLTVV.

The sample holds many counts of this clonotype. This chain connects TRBV20-1 to TRBJ2-1; the match to TRBD1 covers 7 bases. Per the germline V gene, CDR1 is DFQATT and CDR2 is SNEGSKA (reference sequence). V shed 6 bases and J 6 bases; nucleotides not matched to a gene: 11. The CDR3 runs 14 residues. The CDR3 nucleotides are TGCAGTGCAACGACAGGGAGAGCTCGCAATGAGCAGTTCTTC. Its protein is CSATTGRARNEQFF.

This clonotype was observed a handful of times. A much larger clone sits a single nucleotide away, making a read error possible. The chain's CDR3 is CASSYGMGGGEKLFF. CDR3 coding DNA: TGTGCCAGCAGCTACGGAATGGGTGGCGGTGAAAAACTGTTTTTT. The chain carries TRBV7-2 and TRBJ1-4; D is unclear. The CDR3 has 15 residues. Germline CDR1 is SGHTA and CDR2 is FQGNSA. V lost 4 bases to trimming and J lost 7 bases, with 16 bases between them. Together with reference TRBV7-2 and TRBJ1-4, the CDR3 gives the full variable domain: GAGVSQSPSNKVTEKGKDVELRCDPISGHTALYWYRQSLGQGLEFLIYFQGNSAPDKSGLPSDRFSAERTGGSVSTLTIQRTQQEDSAVYLCASSYGMGGGEKLFFGSGTQLSVL.

Many counts were recorded for this clonotype. The chain joins TRBV7-2 to TRBJ2-1, with D perhaps matching TRBD2 (5 bases). CDR3 length: 13 amino acids. V was clipped by 4 bases and J by 8 bases, with 12 bases between them. Germline assignment: CDR1 SGHTA and CDR2 FQGNSA. DNA for the CDR3: TGTGCCAGCAGCTCAGCCGTCGGGGATGAGCAGTTCTTC. It encodes CASSSAVGDEQFF.

In this sample, this clonotype turned up a few times. The V gene is TRBV18, the J gene TRBJ2-7; TRBD1 matches 9 bases. CDR3 length: 16 amino acids. Germline CDR1 is KGHSH and CDR2 is LQKENI. Trimming removed 3 bases from V and 1 base from J; junction bases left unmatched: 7. CDR3 region: CASSPWDRVSSYEQYF. CDR3 coding DNA: TGTGCCAGCTCACCCTGGGACAGGGTCTCGTCCTACGAGCAGTACTTC.

This clonotype was recorded at least ten times. The chain combines TRBV6-6 with TRBJ2-2; 13 bases align to TRBD2. The germline CDR1 and CDR2 sequences are MNHNY and SVGAGI (reference sequence). CDR3 length: 16 amino acids. Trimming removed 4 bases from V and 6 bases from J; junction bases left unmatched: 5. CDR3 sequence reads: CASSSGTSGRAGELFF. CDR3 nucleotide sequence: TGTGCCAGCAGTTCCGGTACTAGCGGGAGGGCCGGGGAGCTGTTTTTT.

This clonotype was observed at least ten times. The chain uses TRBV5-1 and TRBJ1-1, with a possible D match to TRBD1 (5 bases). The V end lost 4 bases, the J end lost 7 bases, and 17 bases lay between the germline ends. The length of the CDR3 is 14 residues. Germline assignment: CDR1 SGHRS and CDR2 YFSETQ. CDR3 in DNA: TGCGCCAGCAGCCCGTTCACAGGTTTAGGTGAAGCTTTCTTT. Translation gives CASSPFTGLGEAFF.

This clonotype was counted only a few times. This chain uses TRBV29-1 with TRBJ1-1, with no clear D. This CDR3 is built from 13 residues. Trimming took off 4 bases at V and 0 bases at J, with 9 bases between the two ends. Germline values: CDR1 SQVTM, CDR2 ANQGSEA. The CDR3: CSVVFAVNTEAFF. CDR3 sequence (DNA): TGCAGCGTTGTGTTTGCAGTGAACACTGAAGCTTTCTTT.

With regard to this clonotype: An end of the junction does not agree with germline; a read error may underlie this. The rearrangement joins TRBV6-2 or TRBV6-3 to TRBJ1-6; 9 nucleotides match TRBD1. The CDR3 sequence is 15 residues long. CDR1 is MNHEY, CDR2 SVGEGT, per germline. CDR3 in DNA: TGTGCCAGCCAACCGGGACAGGGCAGTGATTCAACCCTCAACTTT. As protein: CASQPGQGSDSTLNF.

This clonotype was seen ten or more times. The genes are TRBV20-1 and TRBJ2-3; TRBD1 agrees at 8 bases. This CDR3 has 13 residues. CDR1 DFQATT and CDR2 SNEGSKA come from the germline V gene (reference sequence). Trimming at V came to 3 bases and at J to 1 base, leaving 0 bases not matched to a gene. The CDR3 nucleotides read TGCAGTGCTAGGACAGGGGGCACAGATACGCAGTATTTT. Its translation: CSARTGGTDTQYF.

This clonotype was counted between two and nine times. The chain combines TRBV12-3 or TRBV12-4 with TRBJ2-3; D remains ambiguous. Trimming removed 3 bases at V and 7 bases at J, with 5 bases between. The CDR3 covers 11 residues. In nucleotides, the CDR3 is TGTGCCAGCAGTTTCGGGTATACGCAGTATTTT. As protein: CASSFGYTQYF.